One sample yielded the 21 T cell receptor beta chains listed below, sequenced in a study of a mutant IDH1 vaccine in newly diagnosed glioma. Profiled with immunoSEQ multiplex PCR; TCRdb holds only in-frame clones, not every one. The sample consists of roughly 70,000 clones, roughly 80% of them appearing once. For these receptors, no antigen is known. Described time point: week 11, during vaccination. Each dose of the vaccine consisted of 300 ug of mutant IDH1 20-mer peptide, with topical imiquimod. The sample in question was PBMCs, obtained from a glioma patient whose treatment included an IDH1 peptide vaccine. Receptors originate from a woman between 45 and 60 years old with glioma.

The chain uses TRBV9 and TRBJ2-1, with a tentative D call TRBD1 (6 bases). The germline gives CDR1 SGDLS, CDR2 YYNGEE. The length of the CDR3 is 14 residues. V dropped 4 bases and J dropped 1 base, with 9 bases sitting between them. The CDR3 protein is CASSLDRSYNEQFF. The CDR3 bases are TGTGCCAGCAGCCTGGACAGATCCTACAATGAGCAGTTCTTC.

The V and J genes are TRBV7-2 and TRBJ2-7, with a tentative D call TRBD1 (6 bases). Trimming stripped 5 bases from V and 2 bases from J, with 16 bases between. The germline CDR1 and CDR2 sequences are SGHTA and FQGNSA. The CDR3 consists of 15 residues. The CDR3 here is CASSTEQGGPYEQYF. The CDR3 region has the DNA TGTGCCAGCAGCACAGAACAGGGTGGCCCCTACGAGCAGTACTTC.

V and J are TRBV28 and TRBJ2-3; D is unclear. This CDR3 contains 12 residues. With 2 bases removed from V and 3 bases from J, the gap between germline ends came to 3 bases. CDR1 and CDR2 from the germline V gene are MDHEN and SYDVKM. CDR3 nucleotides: TGTGCCAGCAGTTTACAAACAGATACGCAGTATTTT. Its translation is CASSLQTDTQYF.

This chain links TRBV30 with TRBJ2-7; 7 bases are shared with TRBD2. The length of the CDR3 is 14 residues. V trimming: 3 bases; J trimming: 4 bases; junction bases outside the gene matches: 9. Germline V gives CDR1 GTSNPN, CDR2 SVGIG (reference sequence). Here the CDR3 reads CAWSVYAGGYEQYF. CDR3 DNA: TGTGCCTGGAGCGTATACGCCGGGGGGTACGAGCAGTACTTC.

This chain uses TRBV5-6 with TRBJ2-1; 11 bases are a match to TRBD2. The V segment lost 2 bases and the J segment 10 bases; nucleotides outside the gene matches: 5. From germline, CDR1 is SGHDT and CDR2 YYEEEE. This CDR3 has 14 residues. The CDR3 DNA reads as TGTGCCAGCAGCTTCGGACTAGCGGGTGGAGAGCAGTTCTTC. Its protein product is CASSFGLAGGEQFF.

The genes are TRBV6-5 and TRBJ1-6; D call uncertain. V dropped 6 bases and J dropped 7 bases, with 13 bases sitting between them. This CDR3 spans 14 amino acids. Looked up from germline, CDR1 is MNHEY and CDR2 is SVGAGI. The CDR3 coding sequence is TGTGCCAGCAGCCCCCGGAGAGGCAATTCACCCCTCCACTTT. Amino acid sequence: CASSPRRGNSPLHF.

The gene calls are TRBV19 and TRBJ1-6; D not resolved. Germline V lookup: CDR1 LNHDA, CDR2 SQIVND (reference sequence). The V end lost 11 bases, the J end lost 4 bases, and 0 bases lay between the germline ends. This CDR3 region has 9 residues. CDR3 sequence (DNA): TGTGCCTATAATTCACCCCTCCACTTT. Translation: CAYNSPLHF.

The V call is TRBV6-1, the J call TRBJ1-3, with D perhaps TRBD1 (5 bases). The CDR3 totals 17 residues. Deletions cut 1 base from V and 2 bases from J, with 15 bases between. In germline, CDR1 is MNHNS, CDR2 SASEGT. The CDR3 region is CASSEEGGQGAGNTIYF. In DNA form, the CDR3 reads TGTGCCAGCAGTGAAGAAGGTGGGCAGGGAGCTGGAAACACCATATATTTT.

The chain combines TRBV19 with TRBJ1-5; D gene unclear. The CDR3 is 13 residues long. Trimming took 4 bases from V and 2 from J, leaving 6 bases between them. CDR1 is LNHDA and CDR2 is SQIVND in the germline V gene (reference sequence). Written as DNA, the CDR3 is TGTGCCAGTAGTACCCGGGGCAATCAGCCCCAGCATTTT. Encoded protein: CASSTRGNQPQHF. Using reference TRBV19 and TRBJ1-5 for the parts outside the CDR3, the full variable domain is DGGITQSPKYLFRKEGQNVTLSCEQNLNHDAMYWYRQDPGQGLRLIYYSQIVNDFQKGDIAEGYSVSREKKESFPLTVTSAQKNPTAFYLCASSTRGNQPQHFGDGTRLSIL.

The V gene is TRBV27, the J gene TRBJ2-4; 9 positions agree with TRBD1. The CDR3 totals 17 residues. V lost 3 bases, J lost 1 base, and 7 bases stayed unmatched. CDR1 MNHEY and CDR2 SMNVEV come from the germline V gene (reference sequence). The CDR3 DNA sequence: TGTGCCAGCAGTTTGGGGTACAGGGGGCTCGCCAAAAACATTCAGTACTTC. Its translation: CASSLGYRGLAKNIQYF.

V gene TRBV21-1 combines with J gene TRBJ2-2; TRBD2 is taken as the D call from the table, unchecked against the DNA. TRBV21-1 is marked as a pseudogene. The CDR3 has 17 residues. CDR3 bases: TGTGCCAGCAGCAAAGGAGGTCCTAGCGGGAACACCGGGGAGCTGTTTTTT. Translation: CASSKGGPSGNTGELFF.

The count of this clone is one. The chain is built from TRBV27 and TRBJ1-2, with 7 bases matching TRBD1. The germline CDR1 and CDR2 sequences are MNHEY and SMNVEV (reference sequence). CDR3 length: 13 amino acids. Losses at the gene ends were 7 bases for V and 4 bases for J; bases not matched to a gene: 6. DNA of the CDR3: TGTGCCAGCAAAAAGACAGGGATCTATGGCTACACCTTC. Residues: CASKKTGIYGYTF.

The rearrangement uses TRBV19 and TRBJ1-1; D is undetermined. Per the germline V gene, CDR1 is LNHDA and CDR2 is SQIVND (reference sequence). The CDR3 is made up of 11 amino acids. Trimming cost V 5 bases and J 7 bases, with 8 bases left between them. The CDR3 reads CASSSRFEAFF. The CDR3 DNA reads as TGTGCCAGTAGTTCGCGGTTTGAAGCTTTCTTT.

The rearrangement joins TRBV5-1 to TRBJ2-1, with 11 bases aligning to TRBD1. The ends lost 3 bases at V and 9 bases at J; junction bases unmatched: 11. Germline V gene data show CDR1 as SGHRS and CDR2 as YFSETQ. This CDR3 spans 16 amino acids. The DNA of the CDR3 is TGCGCCAGCAGCTCCCCCGGGACAGGGGGAATCGGTGAGCAGTTCTTC. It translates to CASSSPGTGGIGEQFF.

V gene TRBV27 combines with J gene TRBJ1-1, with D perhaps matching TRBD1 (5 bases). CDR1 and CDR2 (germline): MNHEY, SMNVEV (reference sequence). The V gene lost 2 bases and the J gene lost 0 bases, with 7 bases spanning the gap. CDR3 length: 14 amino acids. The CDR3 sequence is CASSLTGMNTEAFF. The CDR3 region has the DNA TGTGCCAGCAGTTTAACAGGTATGAACACTGAAGCTTTCTTT.

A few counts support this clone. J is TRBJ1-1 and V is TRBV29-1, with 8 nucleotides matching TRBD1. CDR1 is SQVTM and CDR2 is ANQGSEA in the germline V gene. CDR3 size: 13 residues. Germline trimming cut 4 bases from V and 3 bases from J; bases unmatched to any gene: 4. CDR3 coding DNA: TGCAGCGTTGCCGACAGGGGAGACACTGAAGCTTTCTTT. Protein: CSVADRGDTEAFF.

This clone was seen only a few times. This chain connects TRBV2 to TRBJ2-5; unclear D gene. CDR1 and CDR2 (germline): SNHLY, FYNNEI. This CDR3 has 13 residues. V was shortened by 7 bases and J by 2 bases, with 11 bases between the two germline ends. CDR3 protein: CASKASSQETQYF. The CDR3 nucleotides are TGTGCCAGCAAGGCCAGTAGTCAAGAGACCCAGTACTTC.

The DNA of the CDR3 is TGTGCCAGCAGTTTTCAGAGGTTAGGCTCACCCCTCCACTTT. Amino acid sequence: CASSFQRLGSPLHF. The chain joins TRBV6-5 to TRBJ1-6; no firm D call. Trimming left V 4 bases short and J 10 bases short, with 14 bases between. CDR1 and CDR2 from the germline V gene are MNHEY and SVGAGI. The CDR3 consists of 14 residues.

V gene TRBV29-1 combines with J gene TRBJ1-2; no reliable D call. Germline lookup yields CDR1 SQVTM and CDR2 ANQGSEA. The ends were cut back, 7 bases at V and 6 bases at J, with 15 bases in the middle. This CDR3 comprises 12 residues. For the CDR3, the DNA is TGCAGCGGTGGTGGCGGGGTTGATGGCTACACCTTC. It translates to CSGGGGVDGYTF.

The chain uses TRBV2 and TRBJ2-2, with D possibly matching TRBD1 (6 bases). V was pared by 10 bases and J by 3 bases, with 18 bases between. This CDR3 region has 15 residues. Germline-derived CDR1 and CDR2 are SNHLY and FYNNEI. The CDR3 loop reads CATLGGRADTGELFF. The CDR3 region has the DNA TGTGCCACCCTTGGGGGCAGGGCGGACACCGGGGAGCTGTTTTTT.

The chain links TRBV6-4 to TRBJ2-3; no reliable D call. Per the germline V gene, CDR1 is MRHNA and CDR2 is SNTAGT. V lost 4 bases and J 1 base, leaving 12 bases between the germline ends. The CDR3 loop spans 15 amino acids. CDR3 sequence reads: CASSAMGDGTDTQYF. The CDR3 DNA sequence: TGTGCCAGCAGTGCCATGGGCGACGGCACAGATACGCAGTATTTT.